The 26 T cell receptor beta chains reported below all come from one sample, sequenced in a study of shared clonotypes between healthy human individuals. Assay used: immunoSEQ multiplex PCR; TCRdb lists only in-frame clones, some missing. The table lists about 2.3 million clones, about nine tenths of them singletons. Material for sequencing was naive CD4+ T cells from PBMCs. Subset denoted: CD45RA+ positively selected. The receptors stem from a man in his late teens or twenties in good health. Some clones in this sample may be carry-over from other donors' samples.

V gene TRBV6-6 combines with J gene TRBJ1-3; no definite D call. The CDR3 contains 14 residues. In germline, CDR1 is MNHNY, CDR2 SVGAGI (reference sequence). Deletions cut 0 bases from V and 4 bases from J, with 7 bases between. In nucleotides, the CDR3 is TGTGCCAGCAGTTACTCGAAGCAGGGAAACACCATATATTTT. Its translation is CASSYSKQGNTIYF.

The CDR3 region is CASRFLGSQETQYF. CDR3 nucleotides: TGTGCCAGCAGATTTTTAGGATCTCAAGAGACCCAGTACTTC. This chain uses TRBV6-5 with TRBJ2-5; no reliable D call. The CDR3 extends over 14 amino acids. V dropped 6 bases and J dropped 2 bases, with 13 bases sitting between them. Per germline, CDR1 MNHEY and CDR2 SVGAGI.

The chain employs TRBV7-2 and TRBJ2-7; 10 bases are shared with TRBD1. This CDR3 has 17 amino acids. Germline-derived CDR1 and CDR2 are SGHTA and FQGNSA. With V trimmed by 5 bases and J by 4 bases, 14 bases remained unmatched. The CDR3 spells CASSLVSGQGRGYEQYF. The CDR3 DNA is TGTGCCAGCAGCCTGGTCTCGGGACAGGGGCGAGGGTACGAGCAGTACTTC.

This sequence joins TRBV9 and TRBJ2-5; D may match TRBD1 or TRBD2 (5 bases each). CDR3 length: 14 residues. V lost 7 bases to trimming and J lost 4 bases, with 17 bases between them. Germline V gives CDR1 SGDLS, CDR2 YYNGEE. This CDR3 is CASSPLGRRETQYF. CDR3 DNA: TGTGCCAGCTCCCCCTTGGGACGGCGAGAGACCCAGTACTTC.

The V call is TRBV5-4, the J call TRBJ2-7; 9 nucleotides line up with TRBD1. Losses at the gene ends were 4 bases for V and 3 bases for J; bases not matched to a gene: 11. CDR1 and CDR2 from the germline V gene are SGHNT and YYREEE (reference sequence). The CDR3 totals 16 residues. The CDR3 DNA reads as TGTGCCAGCAGCCTGGGTTCAGGGACAGGGATCTACGAGCAGTACTTC. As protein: CASSLGSGTGIYEQYF.

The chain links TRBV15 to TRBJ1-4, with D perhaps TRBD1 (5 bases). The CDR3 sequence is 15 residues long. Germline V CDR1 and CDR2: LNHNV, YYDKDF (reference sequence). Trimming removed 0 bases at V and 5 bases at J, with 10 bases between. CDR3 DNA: TGTGCCACCAGCAGAGAAAGACAGTTAAATGAAAAACTGTTTTTT. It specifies CATSRERQLNEKLFF.

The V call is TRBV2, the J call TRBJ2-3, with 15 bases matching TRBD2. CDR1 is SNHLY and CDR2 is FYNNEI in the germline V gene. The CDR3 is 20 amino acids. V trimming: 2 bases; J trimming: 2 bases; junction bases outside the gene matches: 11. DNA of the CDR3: TGTGCCAGCAGTGAAAAAGGACTAGCGGGAGGGCCCCCCAACACAGATACGCAGTATTTT. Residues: CASSEKGLAGGPPNTDTQYF. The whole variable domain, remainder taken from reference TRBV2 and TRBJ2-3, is EPEVTQTPSHQVTQMGQEVILRCVPISNHLYFYWYRQILGQKVEFLVSFYNNEISEKSEIFDDQFSVERPDGSNFTLKIRSTKLEDSAMYFCASSEKGLAGGPPNTDTQYFGPGTRLTVL.

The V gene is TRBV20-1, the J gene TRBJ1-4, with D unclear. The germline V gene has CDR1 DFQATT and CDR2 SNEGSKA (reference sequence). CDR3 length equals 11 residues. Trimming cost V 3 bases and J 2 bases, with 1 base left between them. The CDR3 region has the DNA TGCAGTGCTAGTACTAATGAAAAACTGTTTTTT. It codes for CSASTNEKLFF.

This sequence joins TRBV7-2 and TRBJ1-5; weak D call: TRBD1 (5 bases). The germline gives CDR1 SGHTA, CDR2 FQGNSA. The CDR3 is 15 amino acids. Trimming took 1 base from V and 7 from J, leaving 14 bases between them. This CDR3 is CASSLEGGGWQPQHF. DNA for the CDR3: TGTGCCAGCAGCTTAGAAGGTGGGGGTTGGCAGCCCCAGCATTTT.

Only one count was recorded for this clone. The CDR3 here is CASSGSDRRNQPQHF. DNA of the CDR3: TGTGCCAGCAGTGGCTCGGACAGAAGGAATCAGCCCCAGCATTTT. J is TRBJ1-5 and V is TRBV28, with D possibly being TRBD1 (6 bases). This CDR3 is 15 amino acids long. Germline CDR1 MDHEN, CDR2 SYDVKM. V was shortened by 5 bases and J by 4 bases, with 15 bases between the two germline ends.

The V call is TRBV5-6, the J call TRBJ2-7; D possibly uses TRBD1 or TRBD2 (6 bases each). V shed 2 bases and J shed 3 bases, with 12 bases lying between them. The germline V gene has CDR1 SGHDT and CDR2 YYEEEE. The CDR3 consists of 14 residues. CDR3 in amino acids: CASSFGGRHYEQYF. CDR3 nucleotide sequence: TGTGCCAGCAGCTTTGGGGGGCGCCACTACGAGCAGTACTTC.

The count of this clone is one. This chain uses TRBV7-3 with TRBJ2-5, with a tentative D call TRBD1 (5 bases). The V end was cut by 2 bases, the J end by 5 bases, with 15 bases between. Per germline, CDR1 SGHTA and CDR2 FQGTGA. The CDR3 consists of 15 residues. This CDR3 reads CASSLLGQARETQYF. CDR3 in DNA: TGTGCCAGCAGCTTATTGGGGCAGGCCCGGGAGACCCAGTACTTC.

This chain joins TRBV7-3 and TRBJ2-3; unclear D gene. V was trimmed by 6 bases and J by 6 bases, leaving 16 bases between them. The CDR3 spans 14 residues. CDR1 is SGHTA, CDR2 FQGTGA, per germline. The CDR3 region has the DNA TGTGCCAGCAGTCGACAAACCTCCATGGATACGCAGTATTTT. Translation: CASSRQTSMDTQYF.

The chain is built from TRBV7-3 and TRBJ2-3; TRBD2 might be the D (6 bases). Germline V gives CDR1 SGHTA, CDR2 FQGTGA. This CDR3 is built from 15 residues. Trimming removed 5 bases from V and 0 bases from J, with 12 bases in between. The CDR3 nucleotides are TGTGCCAGCAGCCCCAGGCGGGGAAGCACAGATACGCAGTATTTT. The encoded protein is CASSPRRGSTDTQYF.

Written as DNA, the CDR3 is TGCGCCAGTACCAGACTAGCGGGAGGGGTCGGCACAGATACGCAGTATTTT. Translated, it gives CASTRLAGGVGTDTQYF. This rearrangement joins TRBV5-1 to TRBJ2-3; TRBD2 matches 14 bases. In germline, CDR1 is SGHRS, CDR2 YFSETQ. J was trimmed by 1 base and V by 8 bases; bases with no gene match: 9. The CDR3 spans 17 residues. The entire variable domain, with the rest obtained from reference TRBV5-1 and TRBJ2-3, is as follows: KAGVTQTPRYLIKTRGQQVTLSCSPISGHRSVSWYQQTPGQGLQFLFEYFSETQRNKGNFPGRFSGRQFSNSRSEMNVSTLELGDSALYLCASTRLAGGVGTDTQYFGPGTRLTVL.

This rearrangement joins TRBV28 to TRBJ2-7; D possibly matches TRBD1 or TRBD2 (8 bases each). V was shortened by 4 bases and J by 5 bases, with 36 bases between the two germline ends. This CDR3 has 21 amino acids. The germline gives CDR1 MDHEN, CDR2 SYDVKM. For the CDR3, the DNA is TGTGCCAGCAGTTCCTACCCCCCCGGCAGGGGGCCGAGCGGGAGTCCCAACGAGCAGTACTTC. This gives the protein CASSSYPPGRGPSGSPNEQYF.

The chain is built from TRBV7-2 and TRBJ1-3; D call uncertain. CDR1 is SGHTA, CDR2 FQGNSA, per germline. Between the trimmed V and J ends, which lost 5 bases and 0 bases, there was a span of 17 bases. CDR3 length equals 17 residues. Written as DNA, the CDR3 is TGTGCCAGCAGCACCCCTACAGTCCTCTTCTCTGGAAACACCATATATTTT. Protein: CASSTPTVLFSGNTIYF.

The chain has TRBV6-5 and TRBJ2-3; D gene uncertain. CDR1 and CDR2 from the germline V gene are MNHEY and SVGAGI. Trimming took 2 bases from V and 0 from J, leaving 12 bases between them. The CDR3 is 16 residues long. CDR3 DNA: TGTGCCAGCAGTTACCAGGTTACTGCTAGCACAGATACGCAGTATTTT. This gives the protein CASSYQVTASTDTQYF.

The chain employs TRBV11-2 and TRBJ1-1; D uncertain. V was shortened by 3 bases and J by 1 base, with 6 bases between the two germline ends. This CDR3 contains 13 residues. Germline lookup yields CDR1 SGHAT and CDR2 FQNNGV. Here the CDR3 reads CASSFLRNTEAFF. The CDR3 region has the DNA TGTGCCAGCAGCTTTCTCCGGAACACTGAAGCTTTCTTT. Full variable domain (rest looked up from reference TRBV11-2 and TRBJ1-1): EAGVAQSPRYKIIEKRQSVAFWCNPISGHATLYWYQQILGQGPKLLIQFQNNGVVDDSQLPKDRFSAERLKGVDSTLKIQPAKLEDSAVYLCASSFLRNTEAFFGQGTRLTVV.

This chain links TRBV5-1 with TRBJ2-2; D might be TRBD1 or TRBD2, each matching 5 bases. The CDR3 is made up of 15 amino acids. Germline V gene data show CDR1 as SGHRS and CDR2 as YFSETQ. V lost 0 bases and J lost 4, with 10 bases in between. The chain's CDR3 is CASSLEGDVTGELFF. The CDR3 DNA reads TGCGCCAGCAGCTTGGAAGGGGACGTCACCGGGGAGCTGTTTTTT.

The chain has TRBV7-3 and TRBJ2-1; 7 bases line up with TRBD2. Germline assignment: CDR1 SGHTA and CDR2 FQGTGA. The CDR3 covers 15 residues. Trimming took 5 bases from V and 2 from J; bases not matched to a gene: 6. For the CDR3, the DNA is TGTGCCAGCAGCACCCAGCGGGGCACCTACAATGAGCAGTTCTTC. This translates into CASSTQRGTYNEQFF.

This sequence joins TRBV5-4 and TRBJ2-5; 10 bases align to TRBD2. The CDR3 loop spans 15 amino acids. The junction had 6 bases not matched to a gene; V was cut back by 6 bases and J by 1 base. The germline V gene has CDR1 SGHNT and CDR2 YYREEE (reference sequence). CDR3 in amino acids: CASKATSGAQETQYF. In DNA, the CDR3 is TGTGCCAGCAAGGCAACTAGCGGGGCCCAAGAGACCCAGTACTTC.

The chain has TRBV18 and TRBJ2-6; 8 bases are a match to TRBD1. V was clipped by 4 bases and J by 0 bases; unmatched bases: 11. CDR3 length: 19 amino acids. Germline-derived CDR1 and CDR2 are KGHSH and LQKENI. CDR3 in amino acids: CASSRSVRDRSSGANVLTF. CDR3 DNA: TGTGCCAGCTCACGATCTGTCAGGGACAGGAGCTCTGGGGCCAACGTCCTGACTTTC.

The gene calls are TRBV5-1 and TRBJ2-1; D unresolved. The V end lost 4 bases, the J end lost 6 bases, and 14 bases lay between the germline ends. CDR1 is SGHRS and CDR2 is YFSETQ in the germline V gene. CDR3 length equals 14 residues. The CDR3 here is CASSNLPPFNEQFF. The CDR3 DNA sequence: TGCGCCAGCAGCAACCTTCCCCCCTTCAATGAGCAGTTCTTC. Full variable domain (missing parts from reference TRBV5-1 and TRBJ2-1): KAGVTQTPRYLIKTRGQQVTLSCSPISGHRSVSWYQQTPGQGLQFLFEYFSETQRNKGNFPGRFSGRQFSNSRSEMNVSTLELGDSALYLCASSNLPPFNEQFFGPGTRLTVL.

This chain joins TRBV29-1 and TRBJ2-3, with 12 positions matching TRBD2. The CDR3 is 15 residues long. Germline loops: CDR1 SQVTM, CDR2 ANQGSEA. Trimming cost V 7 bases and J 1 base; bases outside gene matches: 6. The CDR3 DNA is TGCAGCGGGCGGCGACTAGCGGGAGGCACAGATACGCAGTATTTT. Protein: CSGRRLAGGTDTQYF.

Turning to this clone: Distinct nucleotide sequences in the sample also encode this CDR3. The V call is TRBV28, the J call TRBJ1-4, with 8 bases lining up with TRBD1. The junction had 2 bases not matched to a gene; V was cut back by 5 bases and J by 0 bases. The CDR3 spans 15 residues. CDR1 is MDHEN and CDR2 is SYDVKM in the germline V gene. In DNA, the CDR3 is TGTGCCAGCAGTGGACAGGGCGCAACTAATGAAAAACTGTTTTTT. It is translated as CASSGQGATNEKLFF.